This T cell receptor beta chain was sequenced for a study of blood T cell repertoires in COVID-19. Study overall: Samples taken during acute and convalescent COVID-19 were collected in the United States, Italy and Spain. T cells, B-cell-depleted T cells, or PBMCs supplied cDNA or gDNA.

Germline V gene data show CDR1 as LNHDA and CDR2 as SQIVND (reference sequence). The CDR3 contains 13 residues. With V trimmed by 8 bases and J by 8 bases, 4 bases remained unmatched. Original data processing: Counts of nucleated cells, estimated from reference gene primer amplification, were obtained. Libraries were prepared by immunoSEQ multiplex PCR; TCRdb keeps only in-frame clonotypes and omits some of them. V and J calls and clone size follow that table, whereas D and trimming were derived from the DNA. There are about 180,000 clones in the sample; approximately 84% occur only once, and under 8.5% lies in the top ten.

The origin of this receptor is a human donor in a cohort sampled during active COVID-19. J is TRBJ1-6 and V is TRBV19, with 9 nucleotides matching TRBD1. The sequenced sample was peripheral blood. The DNA of the CDR3 is TGTGCCAGTTGGGACAGGGTCCATTCACCCCTCCACTTT. It codes for CASWDRVHSPLHF.